The next 24 T cell receptor beta chains were all read from a single sample in a study of CD4 T cells in relation to SARS-CoV-2 and coronaviruses. The antigens of these receptors remain unknown. Method: immunoSEQ multiplex PCR; TCRdb's copy keeps in-frame clones and lacks some. The profile shows 35,000 or so clones, 70% to 80% of them singletons. Sequenced sample: memory CD4+ T cells from PBMCs, cultured in vitro. The receptors stem from an adult with COVID-19.

The chain uses TRBV15 and TRBJ1-3; D unclear. Trimming removed 0 bases from V and 0 bases from J, with 6 bases in between. CDR3 length: 15 residues. The germline V gene encodes CDR1 LNHNV and CDR2 YYDKDF (reference sequence). The chain's CDR3 is CATSREGSSGNTIYF. The CDR3 DNA follows: TGTGCCACCAGCAGAGAGGGCAGCTCTGGAAACACCATATATTTT.

This clone was observed a handful of times. This chain connects TRBV4-3 to TRBJ1-2, with no clear D. Trimming removed 1 base at V and 3 bases at J, with 12 bases between. CDR1 and CDR2 from the germline V gene are LGHNA and YSLEER. The CDR3 length is 15 residues. Here the CDR3 DNA reads TGCGCCAGCAGCCAAGCGGCGATTGGCGACTATGGCTACACCTTC. Translated, it gives CASSQAAIGDYGYTF.

CDR3 amino acids: CATSDREFNQPQHF. As DNA, the CDR3 is TGTGCCACCAGTGATCGGGAGTTCAATCAGCCCCAGCATTTT. The rearrangement uses TRBV24-1 and TRBJ1-5; D call uncertain. V lost 3 bases and J lost 3, with 8 bases in between. Germline-derived CDR1 and CDR2 are KGHDR and SFDVKD. The CDR3 is 14 amino acids.

The chain employs TRBV19 and TRBJ1-6; a weak D match, TRBD1 (6 bases). From germline, CDR1 is LNHDA and CDR2 SQIVND (reference sequence). V was trimmed by 7 bases and J by 11 bases, leaving 18 bases between them. The CDR3 totals 14 residues. CDR3 region: CASTPQARGAPLHF. The CDR3 DNA sequence: TGTGCCAGTACCCCACAGGCCAGGGGTGCACCCCTCCACTTT. The whole variable domain, filled in from reference TRBV19 and TRBJ1-6, reads DGGITQSPKYLFRKEGQNVTLSCEQNLNHDAMYWYRQDPGQGLRLIYYSQIVNDFQKGDIAEGYSVSREKKESFPLTVTSAQKNPTAFYLCASTPQARGAPLHFGNGTRLTVT.

The table lists this clone with a count of one. The chain has TRBV5-1 and TRBJ2-1, with D possibly being TRBD2 (6 bases). The CDR3 covers 18 residues. Germline CDR1 SGHRS, CDR2 YFSETQ. V dropped 4 bases and J dropped 7 bases, with 27 bases sitting between them. The CDR3 protein is CASSPLPTGLPQVNEQFF. CDR3 sequence (DNA): TGCGCCAGCAGCCCACTTCCCACCGGACTACCTCAGGTGAATGAGCAGTTCTTC.

The chain recombines TRBV5-5 with TRBJ2-3; D ambiguous. This CDR3 is built from 13 residues. The germline V and J ends were trimmed by 3 bases and 4 bases, with 9 bases remaining between them. Germline values: CDR1 SGHKS, CDR2 YYEKEE (reference sequence). This CDR3 reads CASSSGPSDTQYF. DNA for the CDR3: TGTGCCAGCAGCTCCGGGCCCTCAGATACGCAGTATTTT.

The CDR3 DNA sequence: TGCAGCGTTGCAGAGCCAGGGCTAGCAGAGACCCAGTACTTC. Protein: CSVAEPGLAETQYF. The chain recombines TRBV29-1 with TRBJ2-5; D might be TRBD1 or TRBD2, each matching 5 bases. There are 14 residues in the CDR3. CDR1 and CDR2 (germline): SQVTM, ANQGSEA. V shed 4 bases and J shed 4 bases, with 16 bases lying between them.

The chain employs TRBV21-1 and TRBJ1-2; the table's D call, TRBD1, was not checked against the DNA. TRBV21-1 is a pseudogene segment. CDR3 length equals 18 residues. CDR3 coding DNA: TGTGCCAGCAGCAAAAGTTACAATCGACAGGGGGCGGACTATGGCTACACCTTC. Protein: CASSKSYNRQGADYGYTF.

The CDR3, as DNA: TGTGCCAGCAGCATTATTGTAGCGGGAGTCCCCTACAATGAGCAGTTCTTC. Its protein product is CASSIIVAGVPYNEQFF. V gene TRBV7-8 combines with J gene TRBJ2-1; 9 bases are a match to TRBD2. Germline CDR1 reads SGHVS; CDR2 reads FQNEAQ. Trimming at V came to 5 bases and at J to 2 bases, leaving 10 bases not matched to a gene. This CDR3 comprises 17 residues.

The gene calls are TRBV4-1 and TRBJ1-5, with 9 bases that match TRBD1. From germline, CDR1 is MGHRA and CDR2 YSYEKL. Trimming took 3 bases from V and 6 from J; bases not matched to a gene: 3. The CDR3 runs to 14 residues. The CDR3 spells CASSHPQGAQPQHF. CDR3 DNA sequence: TGCGCCAGCAGCCACCCACAGGGGGCTCAGCCCCAGCATTTT.

This clone was counted a single time. The chain couples TRBV9 to TRBJ2-3; D remains unclear. The V end lost 0 bases, the J end lost 4 bases, and 9 bases lay between the germline ends. Germline CDR1 SGDLS, CDR2 YYNGEE. The CDR3 has 14 amino acids. The CDR3 loop reads CASSVAPPPDTQYF. Here the CDR3 DNA reads TGTGCCAGCAGCGTAGCGCCGCCCCCAGATACGCAGTATTTT. The variable domain in full, completed from reference TRBV9 and TRBJ2-3, reads DSGVTQTPKHLITATGQRVTLRCSPRSGDLSVYWYQQSLDQGLQFLIQYYNGEERAKGNILERFSAQQFPDLHSELNLSSLELGDSALYFCASSVAPPPDTQYFGPGTRLTVL.

As concerns this clone: Other DNA sequences from this sample encode an identical CDR3 as well. The rearrangement uses TRBV5-6 and TRBJ2-5; D uncertain. Trimming took off 0 bases at V and 5 bases at J, with 2 bases between the two ends. CDR3 size: 11 residues. In germline, CDR1 is SGHDT, CDR2 YYEEEE. This CDR3 is CASSLAETQYF. CDR3 DNA: TGTGCCAGCAGCTTGGCCGAGACCCAGTACTTC. Looking up the rest from reference TRBV5-6 and TRBJ2-5 gives the full variable domain: DAGVTQSPTHLIKTRGQQVTLRCSPKSGHDTVSWYQQALGQGPQFIFQYYEEEERQRGNFPDRFSGHQFPNYSSELNVNALLLGDSALYLCASSLAETQYFGPGTRLLVL.

This chain joins TRBV9 and TRBJ2-6; D uncertain. Germline CDR1 SGDLS, CDR2 YYNGEE. The CDR3 is 16 residues long. Trimming removed 0 bases from V and 2 bases from J, with 9 bases in between. The CDR3 region has the DNA TGTGCCAGCAGCGTAGGACACGACGCTGGGGCCAACGTCCTGACTTTC. Translation gives CASSVGHDAGANVLTF.

This chain connects TRBV10-1 to TRBJ1-2; D is perhaps TRBD1 (5 bases). CDR3 size: 13 residues. Trimming took off 3 bases at V and 4 bases at J, with 9 bases between the two ends. Looked up from germline, CDR1 is WNHNN and CDR2 is SYGVQD (reference sequence). Here the CDR3 reads CASSDGDGYGYTF. The CDR3 bases are TGCGCCAGCAGTGACGGGGACGGCTATGGCTACACCTTC.

In its sample, this clone was seen a few times. The chain combines TRBV2 with TRBJ1-2; 7 bases fit TRBD1. CDR3 length: 12 residues. CDR1 is SNHLY, CDR2 FYNNEI, per germline. The V gene end was trimmed by 8 bases and the J gene end by 4 bases; junction bases not matched to a gene: 4. DNA of the CDR3: TGTGCCAGCGGATGGGACAGCTATGGCTACACCTTC. Translation: CASGWDSYGYTF.

This chain uses TRBV6-1 with TRBJ2-1; no reliable D call. Trimming took 1 base from V and 9 from J, leaving 7 bases between them. The germline gives CDR1 MNHNS, CDR2 SASEGT. The CDR3 runs 12 residues. The CDR3 is CASSEGLSEQFF. In DNA form, the CDR3 reads TGTGCCAGCAGTGAAGGTTTAAGTGAGCAGTTCTTC.

V and J are TRBV6-5 and TRBJ2-6, with 7 bases that match TRBD1. The germline V gene encodes CDR1 MNHEY and CDR2 SVGAGI. The CDR3 sequence is 15 residues long. Trimming took 6 bases from V and 2 from J; bases not matched to a gene: 4. CDR3 coding DNA: TGTGCCAGCAGGGGCACAGGGGCTGGGGCCAACGTCCTGACTTTC. It translates to CASRGTGAGANVLTF.

The chain uses TRBV15 and TRBJ2-1, with no clear D. Trimming cost V 1 base and J 5 bases, with 6 bases left between them. CDR3 length equals 13 residues. Germline assignment: CDR1 LNHNV and CDR2 YYDKDF (reference sequence). This CDR3 is CATSRVHDNEQFF. CDR3 sequence (DNA): TGTGCCACCAGCAGAGTTCACGACAATGAGCAGTTCTTC.

This chain joins TRBV2 and TRBJ1-5; D is uncertain. V dropped 7 bases and J dropped 5 bases, with 12 bases sitting between them. CDR1 SNHLY and CDR2 FYNNEI come from the germline V gene. CDR3 size: 13 residues. The CDR3 bases are TGTGCCAGCACAGAACAGCAGGATCAGCCCCAGCATTTT. Translation gives CASTEQQDQPQHF.

By proportion, this clone is medium-sized (0.01 to 0.1%). CDR3 nucleotides: TGCGCCAGCAGCTTGACCGGACAGGAGTACGAGCAGTACTTC. This translates into CASSLTGQEYEQYF. V usage is TRBV5-1 and J usage is TRBJ2-7; TRBD1 matches at 7 bases. CDR3 length equals 14 residues. Germline CDR1 reads SGHRS; CDR2 reads YFSETQ. V shed 1 base, J shed 4 bases, and the junction held 5 bases outside the gene matches.

V usage is TRBV28 and J usage is TRBJ2-6; maybe TRBD2 (5 bases). Germline CDR1 is MDHEN and CDR2 is SYDVKM. The V end was cut by 4 bases, the J end by 1 base, with 20 bases between. The length of the CDR3 is 19 residues. CDR3: CASSSTIERTGSGANVLTF. Here the CDR3 DNA reads TGTGCCAGCAGTTCGACAATTGAACGGACGGGATCTGGGGCCAACGTCCTGACTTTC.

The chain joins TRBV14 to TRBJ2-4; D unresolved. The CDR3 runs to 16 residues. Germline V gene data show CDR1 as SGHDN and CDR2 as FVKESK. V lost 6 bases and J lost 7, with 22 bases in between. The CDR3 protein is CASSQHLGSLGNIQYF. The CDR3 region has the DNA TGTGCCAGCAGTCAACACCTGGGAAGTTTGGGGAACATTCAGTACTTC.

The genes are TRBV20-1 and TRBJ2-1; perhaps TRBD2 as D (6 bases). V was shortened by 6 bases and J by 9 bases, with 12 bases between the two germline ends. There are 11 residues in the CDR3. Germline values: CDR1 DFQATT, CDR2 SNEGSKA (reference sequence). The CDR3: CSAGSGVEQFF. The CDR3 coding sequence is TGCAGTGCCGGCTCGGGAGTTGAGCAGTTCTTC.

This clone was observed once. The chain carries TRBV6-2 or TRBV6-3 and TRBJ2-3; the D is unclear. Germline-derived CDR1 and CDR2 are MNHEY and SVGEGT. This CDR3 has 18 amino acids. Trimming left V 2 bases short and J 2 bases short, with 20 bases between. The CDR3 protein is CASSYEVLASGDTDTQYF. In nucleotides, the CDR3 is TGTGCCAGCAGTTACGAGGTCCTTGCGTCAGGAGACACAGATACGCAGTATTTT.